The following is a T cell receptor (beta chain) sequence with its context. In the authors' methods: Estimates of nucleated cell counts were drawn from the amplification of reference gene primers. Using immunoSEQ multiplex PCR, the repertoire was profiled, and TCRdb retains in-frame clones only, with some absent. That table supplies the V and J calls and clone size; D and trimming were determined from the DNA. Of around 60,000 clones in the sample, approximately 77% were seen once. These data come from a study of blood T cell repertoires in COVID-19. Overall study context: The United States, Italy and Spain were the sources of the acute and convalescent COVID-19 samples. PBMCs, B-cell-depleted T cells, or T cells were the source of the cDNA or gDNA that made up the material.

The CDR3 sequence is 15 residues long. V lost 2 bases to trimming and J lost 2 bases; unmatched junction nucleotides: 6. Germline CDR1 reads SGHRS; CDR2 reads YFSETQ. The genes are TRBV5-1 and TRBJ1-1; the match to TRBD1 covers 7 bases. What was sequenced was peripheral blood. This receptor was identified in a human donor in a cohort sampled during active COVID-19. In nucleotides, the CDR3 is TGCGCCAGCAGCTTCGACAGGGCCTTTAACACTGAAGCTTTCTTT. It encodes CASSFDRAFNTEAFF.